This TCR beta chain derives from a study of control samples from healthy donors and cancer patients. Clones were sequenced by immunoSEQ multiplex PCR, and TCRdb holds only the in-frame ones, with some missing. Of 110,000 to 150,000 clones in the sample, around 94% were seen once. The CDR3 is 11 amino acids. The V and J ends lost 5 bases and 0 bases respectively, with 1 base between them. Germline CDR1 and CDR2: SEHNR and FQNEAQ (reference sequence). The J gene is TRBJ1-1, the V gene TRBV7-9; the D is unclear. Sequences were obtained from blood. The clonotype originates from a man in his forties in good health. The CDR3 here is CASSLNTEAFF. In DNA form, the CDR3 reads TGTGCCAGCAGCCTGAACACTGAAGCTTTCTTT.